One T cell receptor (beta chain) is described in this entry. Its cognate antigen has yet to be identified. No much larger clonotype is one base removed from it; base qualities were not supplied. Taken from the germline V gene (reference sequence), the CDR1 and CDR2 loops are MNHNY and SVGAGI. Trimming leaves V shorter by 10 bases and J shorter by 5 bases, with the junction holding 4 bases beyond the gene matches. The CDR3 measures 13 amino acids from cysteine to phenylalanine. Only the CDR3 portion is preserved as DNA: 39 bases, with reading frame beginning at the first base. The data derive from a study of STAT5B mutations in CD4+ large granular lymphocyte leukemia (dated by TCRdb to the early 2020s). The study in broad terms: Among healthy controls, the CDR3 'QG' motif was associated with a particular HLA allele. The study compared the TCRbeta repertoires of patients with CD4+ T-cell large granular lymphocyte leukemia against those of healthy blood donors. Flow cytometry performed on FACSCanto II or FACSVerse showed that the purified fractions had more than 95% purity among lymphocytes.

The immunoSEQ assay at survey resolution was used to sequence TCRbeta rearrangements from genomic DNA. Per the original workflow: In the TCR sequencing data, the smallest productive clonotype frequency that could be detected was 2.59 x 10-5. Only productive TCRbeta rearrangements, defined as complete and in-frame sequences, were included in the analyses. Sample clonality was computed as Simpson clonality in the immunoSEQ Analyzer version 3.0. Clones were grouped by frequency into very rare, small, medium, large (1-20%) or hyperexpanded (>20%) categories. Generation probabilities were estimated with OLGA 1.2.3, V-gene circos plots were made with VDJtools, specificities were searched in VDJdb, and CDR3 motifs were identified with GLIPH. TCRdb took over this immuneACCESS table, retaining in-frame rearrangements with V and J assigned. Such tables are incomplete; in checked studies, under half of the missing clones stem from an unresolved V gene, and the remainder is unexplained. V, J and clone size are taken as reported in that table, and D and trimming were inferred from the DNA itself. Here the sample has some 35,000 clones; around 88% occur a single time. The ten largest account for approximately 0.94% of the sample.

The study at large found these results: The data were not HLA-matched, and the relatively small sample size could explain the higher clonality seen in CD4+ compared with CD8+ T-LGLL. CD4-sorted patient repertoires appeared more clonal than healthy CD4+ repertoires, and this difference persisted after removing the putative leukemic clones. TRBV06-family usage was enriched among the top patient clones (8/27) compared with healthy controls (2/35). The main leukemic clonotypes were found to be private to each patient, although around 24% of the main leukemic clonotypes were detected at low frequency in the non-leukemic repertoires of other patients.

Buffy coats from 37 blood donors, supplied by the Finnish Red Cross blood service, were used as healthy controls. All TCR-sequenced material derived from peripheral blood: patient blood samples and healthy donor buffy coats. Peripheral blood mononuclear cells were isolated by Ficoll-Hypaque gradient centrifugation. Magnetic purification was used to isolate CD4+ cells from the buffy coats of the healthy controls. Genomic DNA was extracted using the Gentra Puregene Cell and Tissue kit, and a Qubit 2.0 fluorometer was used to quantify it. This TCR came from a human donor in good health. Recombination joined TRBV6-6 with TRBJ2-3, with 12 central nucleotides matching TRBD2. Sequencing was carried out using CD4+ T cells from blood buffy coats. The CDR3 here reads CATLAGGVDTQYF. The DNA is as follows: TGTGCCACCCTAGCGGGGGGGGTAGATACGCAGTATTTT.